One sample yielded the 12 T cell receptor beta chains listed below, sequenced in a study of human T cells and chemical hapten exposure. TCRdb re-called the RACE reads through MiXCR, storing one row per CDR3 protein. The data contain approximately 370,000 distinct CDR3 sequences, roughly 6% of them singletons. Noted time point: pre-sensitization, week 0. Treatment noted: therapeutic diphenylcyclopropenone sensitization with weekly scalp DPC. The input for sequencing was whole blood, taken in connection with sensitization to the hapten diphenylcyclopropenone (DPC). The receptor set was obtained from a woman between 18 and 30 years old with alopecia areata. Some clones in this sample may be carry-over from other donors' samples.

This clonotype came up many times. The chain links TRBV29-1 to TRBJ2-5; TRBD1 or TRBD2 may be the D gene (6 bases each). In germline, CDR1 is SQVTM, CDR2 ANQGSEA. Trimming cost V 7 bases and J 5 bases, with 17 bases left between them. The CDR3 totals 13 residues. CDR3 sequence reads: CSAMRGAYETQYF. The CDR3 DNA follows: TGCAGCGCGATGAGGGGGGCCTACGAGACCCAGTACTTC.

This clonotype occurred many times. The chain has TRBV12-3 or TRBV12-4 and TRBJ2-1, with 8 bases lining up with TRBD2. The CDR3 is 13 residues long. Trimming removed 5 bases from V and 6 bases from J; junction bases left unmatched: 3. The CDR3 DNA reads TGTGCCAGCAGTAGGAGCGGGGGCAATGAGCAGTTCTTC. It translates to CASSRSGGNEQFF.

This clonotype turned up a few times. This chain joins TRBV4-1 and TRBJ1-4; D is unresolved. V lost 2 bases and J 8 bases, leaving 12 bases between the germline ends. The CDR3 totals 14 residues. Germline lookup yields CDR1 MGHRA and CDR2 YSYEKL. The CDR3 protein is CASSQSSFVEKLFF. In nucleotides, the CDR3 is TGCGCCAGCAGCCAATCCTCCTTTGTAGAAAAACTGTTTTTT.

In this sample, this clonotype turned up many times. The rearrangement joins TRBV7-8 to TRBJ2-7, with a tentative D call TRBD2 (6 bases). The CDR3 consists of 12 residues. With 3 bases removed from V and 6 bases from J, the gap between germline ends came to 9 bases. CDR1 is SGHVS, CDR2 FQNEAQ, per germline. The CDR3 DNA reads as TGTGCCAGCAGCTTCGGGGGTACCGAGCAGTACTTC. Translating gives CASSFGGTEQYF.

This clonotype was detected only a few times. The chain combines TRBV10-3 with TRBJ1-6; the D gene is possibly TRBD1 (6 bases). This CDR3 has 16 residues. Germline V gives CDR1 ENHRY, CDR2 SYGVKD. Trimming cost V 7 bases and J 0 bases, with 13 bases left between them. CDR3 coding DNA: TGTGCCATCAAGGACAGTGTGTCCTCCTATAATTCACCCCTCCACTTT. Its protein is CAIKDSVSSYNSPLHF.

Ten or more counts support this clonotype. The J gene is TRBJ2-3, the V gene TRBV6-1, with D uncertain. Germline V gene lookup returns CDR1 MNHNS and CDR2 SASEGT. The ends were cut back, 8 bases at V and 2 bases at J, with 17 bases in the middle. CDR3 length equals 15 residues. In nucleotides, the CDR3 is TGTGCCAGCTGTTACCGAGCCGGGTTCACAGATACGCAGTATTTT. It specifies CASCYRAGFTDTQYF.

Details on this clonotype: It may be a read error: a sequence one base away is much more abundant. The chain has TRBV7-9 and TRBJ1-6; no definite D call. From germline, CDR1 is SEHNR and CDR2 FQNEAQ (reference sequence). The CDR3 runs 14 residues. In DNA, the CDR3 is TGTGCCAGCAGCCCCGACCTCTATAATTCACCCCTCCTCTTT. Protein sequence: CASSPDLYNSPLLF. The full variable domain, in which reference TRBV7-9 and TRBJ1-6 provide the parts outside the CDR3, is DTGVSQNPRHKITKRGQNVTFRCDPISEHNRLYWYRQTLGQGPEFLTYFQNEAQLEKSRLLSDRFSAERPKGSFSTLEIQRTEQGDSAMYLCASSPDLYNSPLLFGNGTRLTVT.

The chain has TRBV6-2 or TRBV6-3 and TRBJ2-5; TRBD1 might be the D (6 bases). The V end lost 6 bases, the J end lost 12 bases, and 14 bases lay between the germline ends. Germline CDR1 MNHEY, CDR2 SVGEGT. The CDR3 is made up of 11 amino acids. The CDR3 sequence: CASSRQVVKYF. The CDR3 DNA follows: TGTGCCAGCAGCAGACAGGTGGTTAAGTACTTC.

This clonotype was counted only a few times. The CDR3 DNA is TGTGCCAGCAGTTCAAGGTACAATGAGCAGTTCTTC. It codes for CASSSRYNEQFF. The V gene is TRBV27, the J gene TRBJ2-1; D uncertain. Trimming stripped 4 bases from V and 4 bases from J, with 5 bases between. The CDR3 runs 12 residues. Germline V gene lookup returns CDR1 MNHEY and CDR2 SMNVEV (reference sequence).

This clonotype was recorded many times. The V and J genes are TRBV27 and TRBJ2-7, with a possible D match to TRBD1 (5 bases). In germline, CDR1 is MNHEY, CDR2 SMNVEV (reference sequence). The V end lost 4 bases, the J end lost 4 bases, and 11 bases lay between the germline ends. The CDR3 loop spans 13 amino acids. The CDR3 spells CASSYQGSYEQYF. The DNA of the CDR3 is TGTGCCAGCAGTTACCAGGGTAGTTACGAGCAGTACTTC.

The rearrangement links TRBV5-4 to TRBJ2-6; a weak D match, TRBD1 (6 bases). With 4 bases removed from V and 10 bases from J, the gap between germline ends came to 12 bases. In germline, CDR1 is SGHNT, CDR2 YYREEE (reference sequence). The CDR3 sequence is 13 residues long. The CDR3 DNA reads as TGTGCCAGCAGCACGGACAGTCTGAACGTCCTGACTTTC. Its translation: CASSTDSLNVLTF.

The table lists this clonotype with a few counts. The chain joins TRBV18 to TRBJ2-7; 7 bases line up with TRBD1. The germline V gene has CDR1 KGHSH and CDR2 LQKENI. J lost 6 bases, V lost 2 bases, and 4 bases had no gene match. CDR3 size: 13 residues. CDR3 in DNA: TGTGCCAGCTCACCATCAGGGGGTGGCGAGCAGTACTTC. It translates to CASSPSGGGEQYF. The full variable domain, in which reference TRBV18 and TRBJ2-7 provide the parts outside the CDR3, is NAGVMQNPRHLVRRRGQEARLRCSPMKGHSHVYWYRQLPEEGLKFMVYLQKENIIDESGMPKERFSAEFPKEGPSILRIQQVVRGDSAAYFCASSPSGGGEQYFGPGTRLTVT.